Presented here are 13 T cell receptor beta chains from one specimen sequenced in a study of CD8 T cells in ankylosing spondylitis. TCRdb reprocessed the 5' RACE reads via MiXCR and lists one record per CDR3 protein. The table has under 300,000 distinct CDR3 sequences, about 10% seen once. Sequences were obtained from blood, either unsorted or a sorted T cell fraction (not recorded which). The receptor source for this set is a male donor with ankylosing spondylitis or in good health (not recorded which).

This clonotype was picked up many times. The chain couples TRBV14 to TRBJ2-1; D not certain. Trimming removed 1 base at V and 7 bases at J, with 14 bases between. Germline V gene data show CDR1 as SGHDN and CDR2 as FVKESK. CDR3 length: 15 residues. The CDR3 region has the DNA TGTGCCAGCAGCCAAGCGAGAGTTATGGAAAATGAGCAGTTCTTC. Encoded protein: CASSQARVMENEQFF.

About this clonotype: Just one base apart from a much larger clone, this may be a read error. The chain uses TRBV6-4 and TRBJ2-1, with TRBD2 as a possible D gene (6 bases). Trimming left V 6 bases short and J 8 bases short, with 26 bases between. The CDR3 loop spans 17 amino acids. Germline V gene data show CDR1 as MRHNA and CDR2 as SNTAGT. The CDR3 DNA reads TGTGCCAGCAGCTTGGTACCCCGGGGGACGTACCTCGATGAGCAGTTCTTC. This sequence encodes CASSLVPRGTYLDEQFF.

This clonotype was counted many times. The genes are TRBV10-1 and TRBJ1-1; D not resolved. CDR3 size: 16 residues. V gave up 2 bases and J gave up 1 base, with 14 bases separating them. Germline V lookup: CDR1 WNHNN, CDR2 SYGVQD (reference sequence). In DNA, the CDR3 is TGCGCCAGCAGTGAGGGATGGTATGGCCGGAACACTGAAGCTTTCTTT. This codes for CASSEGWYGRNTEAFF.

This clonotype has a count of ten or more. The V and J genes are TRBV7-2 and TRBJ2-3; D is possibly TRBD1 (5 bases). V was pared by 4 bases and J by 4 bases, with 15 bases between. The germline V gene encodes CDR1 SGHTA and CDR2 FQGNSA. This CDR3 is built from 15 residues. This chain's CDR3 is CASSSQGTGPDTQYF. For the CDR3, the DNA is TGTGCCAGCAGCTCGCAGGGAACGGGCCCAGATACGCAGTATTTT.

This clonotype came up many times. The V and J genes are TRBV7-2 and TRBJ2-1, with 9 bases aligning to TRBD2. Germline V gives CDR1 SGHTA, CDR2 FQGNSA. The length of the CDR3 is 15 residues. Trimming removed 5 bases from V and 6 bases from J; junction bases left unmatched: 8. The CDR3 protein is CASSRPGLAVNEQFF. The CDR3 region has the DNA TGTGCCAGCAGCCGACCGGGACTAGCTGTCAATGAGCAGTTCTTC. Full variable domain (outside the CDR3, taken from reference TRBV7-2 and TRBJ2-1): GAGVSQSPSNKVTEKGKDVELRCDPISGHTALYWYRQSLGQGLEFLIYFQGNSAPDKSGLPSDRFSAERTGGSVSTLTIQRTQQEDSAVYLCASSRPGLAVNEQFFGPGTRLTVL.

This clonotype has ten or more counts. The chain has TRBV7-2 and TRBJ2-1; TRBD1 might be the D (5 bases). V gave up 8 bases and J gave up 5 bases, with 13 bases separating them. The germline V gene encodes CDR1 SGHTA and CDR2 FQGNSA. This CDR3 contains 13 residues. CDR3 protein: CASGALRNNEQFF. The CDR3 DNA reads as TGTGCCAGCGGGGCTTTAAGAAACAATGAGCAGTTCTTC.

This clonotype came up a few times. The chain employs TRBV7-2 and TRBJ1-2, with D maybe TRBD1 (6 bases). The CDR3 sequence is 15 residues long. V lost 7 bases and J lost 0, with 15 bases in between. Germline V lookup: CDR1 SGHTA, CDR2 FQGNSA. CDR3 sequence (DNA): TGTGCCAGCATCCTGACAGGAGCCACTAACTATGGCTACACCTTC. Its translation: CASILTGATNYGYTF.

This clonotype was recorded at least ten times. This chain joins TRBV7-9 and TRBJ2-5; 12 nucleotides align to TRBD2. This CDR3 spans 14 amino acids. Germline values: CDR1 SEHNR, CDR2 FQNEAQ (reference sequence). The V and J ends lost 5 bases and 5 bases, in that order; junction bases with no gene match: 3. The CDR3 reads CASSRGTSGETQYF. The CDR3 nucleotides are TGTGCCAGCAGCCGCGGGACTAGCGGGGAGACCCAGTACTTC.

Many counts were recorded for this clonotype. The rearrangement joins TRBV20-1 to TRBJ2-7, with D tentatively TRBD2 (6 bases). The V gene's germline CDR1 is DFQATT and CDR2 SNEGSKA (reference sequence). The CDR3 is made up of 13 amino acids. Trimming took 3 bases from V and 3 from J, leaving 12 bases between them. CDR3: CSASSGTNYEQYF. In DNA, the CDR3 is TGCAGTGCTAGTAGCGGAACTAACTACGAGCAGTACTTC.

A word on this clonotype: With a much larger clone just one base away, this may be a read error. The genes are TRBV6-2 or TRBV6-3 and TRBJ1-1; 8 positions agree with TRBD1. Germline V gene data show CDR1 as MNHEY and CDR2 as SVGEGT. The CDR3 length is 14 residues. The CDR3 here is CAGRDRTGRDQAFF. CDR3 nucleotide sequence: TGTGCCGGCAGGGATAGGACAGGGCGAGATCAAGCTTTCTTT.

The V and J genes are TRBV6-1 and TRBJ2-2; 10 bases match TRBD2. The CDR3 spans 14 residues. V was pared by 6 bases and J by 3 bases, with 1 base of the junction left unmatched. Germline V gene data show CDR1 as MNHNS and CDR2 as SASEGT. CDR3 sequence (DNA): TGTGCCAGCAGACTAGCGGGACACACCGGGGAGCTGTTTTTT. It is translated as CASRLAGHTGELFF.

V usage is TRBV7-2 and J usage is TRBJ2-7, with 9 bases identical to TRBD2. Germline CDR1 and CDR2: SGHTA and FQGNSA. V was clipped by 3 bases and J by 2 bases; unmatched bases: 2. The CDR3 loop spans 14 amino acids. The CDR3 DNA sequence: TGTGCCAGCAGCTTCTCTAGCGGGACCTACGAGCAGTACTTC. Protein sequence: CASSFSSGTYEQYF. Full variable domain (missing parts from reference TRBV7-2 and TRBJ2-7): GAGVSQSPSNKVTEKGKDVELRCDPISGHTALYWYRQSLGQGLEFLIYFQGNSAPDKSGLPSDRFSAERTGGSVSTLTIQRTQQEDSAVYLCASSFSSGTYEQYFGPGTRLTVT.

This chain connects TRBV5-6 to TRBJ1-5; 7 positions match TRBD1. Looked up from germline, CDR1 is SGHDT and CDR2 is YYEEEE. This CDR3 region has 16 residues. J lost 3 bases, V lost 3 bases, and 9 bases had no gene match. In DNA form, the CDR3 reads TGTGCCAGCAGCTCAACCCGGACAGGCTACAATCAGCCCCAGCATTTT. It yields the protein CASSSTRTGYNQPQHF. The entire variable domain, with the rest obtained from reference TRBV5-6 and TRBJ1-5, is as follows: DAGVTQSPTHLIKTRGQQVTLRCSPKSGHDTVSWYQQALGQGPQFIFQYYEEEERQRGNFPDRFSGHQFPNYSSELNVNALLLGDSALYLCASSSTRTGYNQPQHFGDGTRLSIL.